The source of this T cell receptor (beta chain) is a study of blood T cell repertoires in COVID-19. Study-level information: COVID-19 samples, acute and convalescent, were from the United States, Italy and Spain.

Original analysis: Scientists estimated how many nucleated cells there were by amplifying reference gene primers. Using immunoSEQ multiplex PCR, the repertoire was profiled, and TCRdb retains in-frame clones only, with some absent. The D gene and trimming were derived from the DNA, and the V and J assignments and clone size from that table. The repertoire consists of about 140,000 clones, with under 85% occurring once and the leading ten covering approximately 6.1%. The CDR3 is 15 residues long. From germline, CDR1 is SGHVS and CDR2 FQNEAQ. V was trimmed by 5 bases and J by 0 bases, leaving 11 bases between them.

Material: peripheral blood. V gene TRBV7-8 combines with J gene TRBJ2-1, with D possibly matching TRBD2 (6 bases). The sequence came from a human donor in a cohort sampled during active COVID-19. The CDR3 spells CASSLVGGSYNEQFF. The CDR3 DNA sequence: TGTGCCAGCAGCCTTGTGGGAGGCTCCTACAATGAGCAGTTCTTC.